The present entry profiles one T cell receptor (beta chain) with its context. This sample was taken from a study of blood T cells in healthy people across ages. PCR was performed a second time for roughly 7 to 12 cycles using a sample-barcoded 5' primer and a J-beta primer mix. TCRdb redid the calling of the 5' RACE reads with MiXCR, one entry per CDR3 protein. This table has about 570,000 distinct CDR3 sequences, 25% to 30% appearing once. The CDR3 covers 18 residues. CDR1 is DFQATT and CDR2 is SNEGSKA in the germline V gene (reference sequence). V was clipped by 5 bases and J by 4 bases; unmatched bases: 17.

Sequences were obtained from blood. J is TRBJ1-6 and V is TRBV20-1, with 7 bases aligning to TRBD1. The receptor was isolated from a woman aged 70 to 79 in good health. This chain's CDR3 is CSAVPGRGRRVYNSPLHF. The CDR3, as DNA: TGCAGTGCTGTCCCGGGTAGGGGGCGTAGAGTTTATAATTCACCCCTCCACTTT.